This T cell receptor (beta chain) was sequenced in a study of blood T cell repertoires in COVID-19 (TCRdb year 2020). Regarding the study in general: Collaborator samples came from the United States, Italy and Spain and covered acute and convalescent phases of COVID-19. The material from the prospective study consisted of cDNA or gDNA derived from T cells, B-cell-depleted T cells, or PBMCs. The dataset comprised deeply sampled blood TCRbeta repertoires from subjects exposed to, actively infected with, or recovered from COVID-19. The repertoires were released in a freely available public database meant as a resource for research on the immune response to SARS-CoV-2. Where available, HLA class I and class II types were obtained from metadata supplied by the sample provider rather than from assay-based typing. The samples were drawn from two sources: the first 160 participants of the ongoing ImmuneRACE study, and 1,200 or so subjects contributed by 6 global collaborators. Nearly every sample came with metadata listing a de-identified subject ID, COVID-19 status, age in years and sex.

In the prospective study, participants were 18 to 89 years old, resided in about two dozen geographic areas of the United States, and were enrolled through a virtual design. In the prospective study, participants were assigned to cohorts based on the clinical history participants reported in a screening survey and a study questionnaire. Exposed participants had been in contact with someone with a PCR-confirmed or clinician-diagnosed COVID-19 case within 2 weeks of study entry. In the prospective study, mobile phlebotomists collected whole blood, serum and a nasopharyngeal or oropharyngeal swab from each participant. Participants in the prospective study had the option to provide additional blood draws and questionnaires over a roughly 2-month period. Before DNA extraction, blood samples from the prospective study were shipped at room temperature or frozen. Overall study results and their limits: The amount of clinical and demographic metadata varied by source and participant and was provided uncurated.

V trim: 4 bases; J trim: 1 base; unmatched bases: 2. The germline V gene encodes CDR1 LGHDT and CDR2 YNNKEL (reference sequence). From the cysteine up to the phenylalanine, the CDR3 has a length of 14 residues. The sequence is cut down to CDR3 DNA, 42 bases in frame from base 1. TCRbeta CDR3 regions were amplified from genomic DNA by means of the immunoSEQ Assay, a bias-controlled multiplex PCR. On the study's bioinformatics: Nucleated cell counts per sample were estimated from amplification of reference gene primers within the assay. To quantify the absolute abundance of each unique TCRbeta CDR3 rearrangement, sequence reads were collapsed and filtered. For each sample, productive Simpson clonality was calculated as the square root of Simpson's diversity index over productive rearrangements. TCRdb re-hosts the immuneACCESS table, in-frame sequences only. Its copies lack some clones; in the studies checked, an unresolved V gene accounts for under half of them, and the cause for the rest is not known. That table gives V, J and clone size, and the DNA gave D and trimming. Recorded for this sample are 300,000 or so clones; roughly nine tenths of them occurred a single time. 2.9% of the sample lies in the top ten.

Concerning this clone itself: No antigen is known for it. Within one base of it there is no much larger clone, and no base qualities were kept.

This clonotype was sampled from a woman between 45 and 65 years old who had been exposed to COVID-19. Source material: PBMCs or T cells enriched from blood (not recorded which). Recombination joined TRBV3-1 (or the pseudogene TRBV3-2) with TRBJ2-7, and 9 junctional nucleotides match TRBD2. The DNA is as follows: TGTGCCAGCAGCCCTAGCGGGGATTCCTACGAGCAGTACTTC. This sequence encodes CASSPSGDSYEQYF.